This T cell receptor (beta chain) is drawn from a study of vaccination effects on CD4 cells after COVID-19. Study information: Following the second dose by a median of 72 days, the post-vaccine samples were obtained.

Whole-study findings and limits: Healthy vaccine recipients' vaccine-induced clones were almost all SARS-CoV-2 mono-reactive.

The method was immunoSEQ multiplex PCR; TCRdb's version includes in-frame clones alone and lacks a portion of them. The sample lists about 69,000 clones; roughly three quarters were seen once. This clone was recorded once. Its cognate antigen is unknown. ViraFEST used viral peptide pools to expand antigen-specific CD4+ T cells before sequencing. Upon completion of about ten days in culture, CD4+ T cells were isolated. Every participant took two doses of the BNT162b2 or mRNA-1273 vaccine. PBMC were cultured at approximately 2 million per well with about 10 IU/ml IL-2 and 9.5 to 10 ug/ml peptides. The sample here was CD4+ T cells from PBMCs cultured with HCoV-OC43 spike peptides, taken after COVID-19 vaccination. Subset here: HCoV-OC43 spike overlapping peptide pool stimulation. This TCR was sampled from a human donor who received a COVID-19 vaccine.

The chain's CDR3 is CASSRITRGLYNEQFF. In nucleotides, the CDR3 is TGTGCCAGCAGCCGAATCACTAGAGGACTCTACAATGAGCAGTTCTTC. The J gene is TRBJ2-1, the V gene TRBV5-6, with D perhaps TRBD2 (5 bases). The length of the CDR3 is 16 residues. Germline values: CDR1 SGHDT, CDR2 YYEEEE. Trimming removed 4 bases from V and 3 bases from J, with 17 bases in between.